These 26 T cell receptor beta chains were sequenced from one sample in a study of beta chain features in type 1 diabetes. As every portion of the isolated RNA was reverse transcribed, the sequencing read expressed TCRB transcripts. Measured with immunoSEQ multiplex PCR; TCRdb has only the in-frame clones, and not every one. In the table there are roughly 610,000 clones, less than 20% of which are singletons. Material: naive CD4+ T cells from blood. The receptors originated from a man aged 18 to 29 in good health.

This clone occurred a few times. This rearrangement joins TRBV14 to TRBJ1-3, with TRBD1 identical over 7 bases. Germline V gene data show CDR1 as SGHDN and CDR2 as FVKESK. This CDR3 spans 16 amino acids. V lost 0 bases, J lost 4 bases, and 6 bases stayed unmatched. The CDR3 loop reads CASSQDRQGVGNTIYF. In DNA form, the CDR3 reads TGTGCCAGCAGCCAAGATCGGCAGGGGGTAGGAAACACCATATATTTT.

The chain is built from TRBV27 and TRBJ2-3; D call uncertain. Trimming shortened V by 3 bases and J by 2 bases, and 9 bases separated the two germline ends. The CDR3 contains 14 residues. Per germline, CDR1 MNHEY and CDR2 SMNVEV (reference sequence). CDR3 region: CASSLRRSTDTQYF. In nucleotides, the CDR3 is TGTGCCAGCAGTTTGAGGCGGTCCACAGATACGCAGTATTTT.

This clone was detected only a few times. The V call is TRBV9, the J call TRBJ2-3; tentatively, D is TRBD1 (5 bases). The V and J ends lost 6 bases and 4 bases respectively, with 18 bases between them. CDR3 length equals 15 residues. CDR1 is SGDLS, CDR2 YYNGEE, per germline. The DNA for the CDR3 is TGTGCCAGCACCGAAATCAGGGTTTTTGCAGATACGCAGTATTTT. Translating it yields CASTEIRVFADTQYF.

This clone was detected only a few times. The V call is TRBV5-5, the J call TRBJ2-2; the match to TRBD1 covers 10 bases. Per the germline V gene, CDR1 is SGHKS and CDR2 is YYEKEE (reference sequence). V was clipped by 4 bases and J by 3 bases; unmatched bases: 12. The CDR3 is 18 residues long. CDR3 region: CASSLGTGDLGDTGELFF. The CDR3 coding sequence is TGTGCCAGCAGCCTTGGGACAGGGGATTTGGGGGACACCGGGGAGCTGTTTTTT.

CDR3 sequence: CASSLDRGGQETQYF. The CDR3 DNA reads as TGTGCCAGCAGCTTGGACAGGGGTGGGCAAGAGACCCAGTACTTC. This chain joins TRBV2 and TRBJ2-5; 9 bases are shared with TRBD1. The germline CDR1 and CDR2 sequences are SNHLY and FYNNEI. The CDR3 extends over 15 amino acids. Unmatched junction bases numbered 7, after V lost 6 bases and J lost 2 bases.

The chain uses TRBV10-3 and TRBJ2-5; either TRBD1 or TRBD2 may fit D (5 bases each). Germline V gene lookup returns CDR1 ENHRY and CDR2 SYGVKD. The CDR3 spans 15 residues. Trimming left V 0 bases short and J 5 bases short, with 13 bases between. The CDR3, as DNA: TGTGCCATCAGTGAGTCAAAAAGAGGGGTTGAGACCCAGTACTTC. It yields the protein CAISESKRGVETQYF.

The J gene is TRBJ1-5, the V gene TRBV2; D ambiguous. Trimming shortened V by 9 bases and J by 5 bases, and 17 bases separated the two germline ends. The CDR3 spans 14 residues. Germline lookup yields CDR1 SNHLY and CDR2 FYNNEI. CDR3 nucleotides: TGTGCCAGTAATGGCTCTCCTCGCGATCAGCCCCAGCATTTT. Translating gives CASNGSPRDQPQHF.

The gene calls are TRBV5-4 and TRBJ1-5; unclear D gene. V lost 9 bases, J lost 11 bases, and 18 bases lay in between. Germline V gene lookup returns CDR1 SGHNT and CDR2 YYREEE (reference sequence). This CDR3 has 12 residues. CDR3 loop: CANNLLRRSQHF. The CDR3 coding sequence is TGTGCCAACAACTTACTTCGGCGGTCCCAGCATTTT.

The chain recombines TRBV27 with TRBJ2-6; a possible D gene is TRBD2 (5 bases). The CDR3 consists of 13 residues. Germline values: CDR1 MNHEY, CDR2 SMNVEV (reference sequence). The V end lost 8 bases, the J end lost 0 bases, and 5 bases lay between the germline ends. CDR3 in DNA: TGTGCCAGCCGGGGCTCTGGGGCCAACGTCCTGACTTTC. Residues: CASRGSGANVLTF.

This clone was observed a few times. This same CDR3 is encoded by further DNA sequences in the sample. The J gene is TRBJ2-7, the V gene TRBV6-5; 9 bases agree with TRBD1. This CDR3 is built from 14 residues. Germline CDR1 MNHEY, CDR2 SVGAGI. The J segment lost 0 bases and the V segment lost 4 bases, leaving 1 base of the junction unmatched. Here the CDR3 DNA reads TGTGCCAGCAGTTCGGACAGGGGCTCCTACGAGCAGTACTTC. Protein product: CASSSDRGSYEQYF.

This clone was recorded a few times. The chain employs TRBV28 and TRBJ1-4; TRBD1 matches at 7 bases. The trim removed 2 bases at V and 10 bases at J, leaving 7 bases unmatched. This CDR3 has 14 amino acids. Germline V gives CDR1 MDHEN, CDR2 SYDVKM. The DNA for the CDR3 is TGTGCCAGCAGTTTAGGCAGGGGGAGTCGAAAACTGTTTTTT. It codes for CASSLGRGSRKLFF.

Only a few counts were recorded for this clone. J is TRBJ2-7 and V is TRBV18, with 7 positions matching TRBD1. CDR1 KGHSH and CDR2 LQKENI come from the germline V gene. The CDR3 covers 15 residues. Losses at the gene ends were 4 bases for V and 0 bases for J; bases not matched to a gene: 6. Written as DNA, the CDR3 is TGTGCCAGCTCACTACGGACAGGTTACTCCTACGAGCAGTACTTC. It yields the protein CASSLRTGYSYEQYF.

The chain combines TRBV27 with TRBJ2-7, with 10 bases aligning to TRBD2. The CDR3 is made up of 13 amino acids. V lost 8 bases and J lost 2; bases outside the gene matches: 3. CDR1 and CDR2 (germline): MNHEY, SMNVEV (reference sequence). The chain's CDR3 is CASAGLAAYEQYF. The CDR3 DNA reads TGTGCCAGCGCCGGACTAGCGGCCTACGAGCAGTACTTC.

This clone was seen a handful of times. The chain is built from TRBV28 and TRBJ1-1; tentative D call: TRBD1 (5 bases). The CDR3 contains 18 residues. The V gene lost 5 bases and the J gene lost 1 base, with 23 bases spanning the gap. The germline gives CDR1 MDHEN, CDR2 SYDVKM. The CDR3 DNA reads as TGTGCCAGCAGTATAATAGATCGGTGGGGGGGTAGGAACACTGAAGCTTTCTTT. It specifies CASSIIDRWGGRNTEAFF.

The chain recombines TRBV5-4 with TRBJ1-2; TRBD1 is a possible D gene (6 bases). V lost 5 bases and J lost 8, with 22 bases in between. CDR3 length: 15 residues. Germline CDR1 SGHNT, CDR2 YYREEE (reference sequence). CDR3 nucleotides: TGTGCCAGCAGTGCCCCTTCGGGGGGGCCTGAGGGCTACACCTTC. It yields the protein CASSAPSGGPEGYTF.

The rearrangement joins TRBV6-5 to TRBJ2-7, with D hard to call. This CDR3 comprises 13 residues. Per germline, CDR1 MNHEY and CDR2 SVGAGI. With 6 bases removed from V and 2 bases from J, the gap between germline ends came to 11 bases. The CDR3 loop reads CASSGPLAYEQYF. CDR3 nucleotides: TGTGCCAGCAGCGGGCCACTTGCCTACGAGCAGTACTTC.

This clone was detected a few times. This chain links TRBV4-1 with TRBJ1-1; maybe TRBD1 (6 bases). The length of the CDR3 is 13 residues. The ends were cut back, 4 bases at V and 4 bases at J, with 10 bases in the middle. CDR1 and CDR2 from the germline V gene are MGHRA and YSYEKL. CDR3 residues: CASSLQGITEAFF. The DNA for the CDR3 is TGCGCCAGCAGCCTACAGGGTATCACTGAAGCTTTCTTT.

The chain has TRBV30 and TRBJ1-1; D is perhaps TRBD1 (5 bases). Trimming stripped 2 bases from V and 0 bases from J, with 13 bases between. The CDR3 is 15 amino acids. Germline lookup yields CDR1 GTSNPN and CDR2 SVGIG (reference sequence). For the CDR3, the DNA is TGTGCCTGGAGTCTATTCGGGACCTTGAACACTGAAGCTTTCTTT. This translates into CAWSLFGTLNTEAFF.

This clone appeared a few times. The gene calls are TRBV4-3 and TRBJ2-1; no definite D call. CDR3 length equals 15 residues. Germline V CDR1 and CDR2: LGHNA, YSLEER. V was clipped by 2 bases and J by 0 bases, with 8 bases between them. CDR3 sequence: CASSQLTNSYNEQFF. CDR3 bases: TGCGCCAGCAGCCAACTAACTAACTCCTACAATGAGCAGTTCTTC.

This clone was observed a few times. The V gene is TRBV5-1, the J gene TRBJ2-1; 10 positions match TRBD1. Per the germline V gene, CDR1 is SGHRS and CDR2 is YFSETQ. V lost 7 bases to trimming and J lost 5 bases; unmatched junction nucleotides: 9. The CDR3 consists of 15 residues. CDR3 DNA: TGCGCCAGCCGACTCCGGGACAGGGGCGACAATGAGCAGTTCTTC. As protein: CASRLRDRGDNEQFF.

The chain couples TRBV11-1 to TRBJ1-1, with a tentative D call TRBD1 (6 bases). This CDR3 contains 15 residues. V lost 5 bases, J lost 5 bases, and 18 bases lay in between. The germline V gene has CDR1 SGHAT and CDR2 FQDESV (reference sequence). The DNA of the CDR3 is TGTGCCAGCAGCGACTATCAGGGGAGGGGAACTGAAGCTTTCTTT. It is translated as CASSDYQGRGTEAFF.

This chain uses TRBV7-8 with TRBJ1-3; TRBD1 matches 7 bases. This CDR3 spans 14 amino acids. Trimming at V came to 5 bases and at J to 0 bases, leaving 1 base not matched to a gene. In germline, CDR1 is SGHVS, CDR2 FQNEAQ. The CDR3 loop reads CASSPGGSGNTIYF. In DNA form, the CDR3 reads TGTGCCAGCAGCCCAGGGGGCTCTGGAAACACCATATATTTT.

This clone was detected only a few times. V and J are TRBV12-5 and TRBJ1-2; 7 nucleotides line up with TRBD1. Per the germline V gene, CDR1 is LGHNT and CDR2 is FRNRAP. This CDR3 is 15 amino acids long. With V trimmed by 4 bases and J by 4 bases, 9 bases remained unmatched. The CDR3 coding sequence is TGTGCTAGTGGTTCACCGACAGGGATGGGCTATGGCTACACCTTC. Its protein product is CASGSPTGMGYGYTF.

The chain is built from TRBV4-2 and TRBJ2-1, with a weak D call TRBD1 (6 bases). Per the germline V gene, CDR1 is LGHNA and CDR2 is YNFKEQ. Trimming left V 5 bases short and J 9 bases short, with 23 bases between. The CDR3 loop spans 16 amino acids. CDR3: CASSKGGIHQGTEQFF. CDR3 nucleotides: TGTGCCAGCAGCAAAGGGGGTATCCACCAGGGCACTGAGCAGTTCTTC.

A note on this clone: The sample carries other DNA sequences with the same CDR3. This sequence joins TRBV20-1 and TRBJ1-4; no firm D call. V was shortened by 3 bases and J by 6 bases, with 2 bases between the two germline ends. CDR3 length: 10 residues. Germline V lookup: CDR1 DFQATT, CDR2 SNEGSKA (reference sequence). The CDR3 here is CSARDEKLFF. The CDR3 nucleotides read TGCAGTGCTAGGGATGAAAAACTGTTTTTT.

This clone showed up many times. Other DNA sequences within the sample encode an identical CDR3. V and J are TRBV9 and TRBJ1-4, with 10 bases aligning to TRBD1. The V gene end was trimmed by 2 bases and the J gene end by 7 bases; junction bases not matched to a gene: 2. Germline loops: CDR1 SGDLS, CDR2 YYNGEE. This CDR3 spans 14 amino acids. CDR3 loop: CASSVGQGSEKLFF. In DNA, the CDR3 is TGTGCCAGCAGCGTGGGACAGGGGTCTGAAAAACTGTTTTTT.